This T cell receptor beta chain was obtained from a study of PD-L1 blockade in urothelial cancer. Study-wide findings and caveats: Patients with below-median pretreatment blood clonality survived longer.

The length of the CDR3 is 18 residues. Unmatched junction bases numbered 8, after V lost 4 bases and J lost 3 bases. In germline, CDR1 is SGHRS, CDR2 YFSETQ. A note on this clone: Its antigen remains unidentified.

Indicated time point: peripheral blood 6 weeks after treatment start. Every PCR was spiked with synthetic TCR analog templates. Sequenced by immunoSEQ multiplex PCR; TCRdb stores in-frame clones only, minus some. The repertoire holds about 48,000 clones, with about 86% as singletons. This chain connects TRBV5-1 to TRBJ2-3; 16 nucleotides align to TRBD2. This specimen was PBMCs, taken around atezolizumab (anti-PD-L1) treatment. The source of this sequence is a man aged 60-69 years with urothelial cancer. In DNA form, the CDR3 reads TGCGCCAGCAGCCCGGGACTAGCGGGGGGGCCTGGAACAGATACGCAGTATTTT. Translated, it gives CASSPGLAGGPGTDTQYF.